This TCR beta chain was identified during a study of CD8+ T cells in alopecia areata. This clone was seen once. Its antigen is not identified. Other DNA sequences in the same sample also yield this CDR3. The CDR3 loop spans 11 amino acids. The germline V gene has CDR1 LNHNV and CDR2 YYDKDF (reference sequence). The germline V and J ends were trimmed by 3 bases and 8 bases, with 7 bases remaining between them. Extraction and reverse transcription of RNA yielded cDNA as the sequencing template. TCRdb keeps only in-frame clones here, not all; method: immunoSEQ multiplex PCR. This sample has roughly 200,000 clones, with roughly three fifths found just once. Study-level results: Researchers say the link of baseline CD8+ expansion to response remains uncertain, with one nonresponder. The study found that many expanded lesional clones persisted in scalp and blood during tofacitinib.

Indicated treatment: oral pan-JAK inhibitor, 5-10 mg twice daily. The J gene is TRBJ1-2, the V gene TRBV15, with D hard to call. This TCR derives from a human donor with alopecia areata. The sample here was CD8+ T cells sorted from blood, taken at week 24, from a patient treated with tofacitinib. CDR3 amino acids: CATSRGRGYTF. For the CDR3, the DNA is TGTGCCACCAGCAGGGGTAGGGGCTACACCTTC. The variable domain in full, completed from reference TRBV15 and TRBJ1-2, reads DAMVIQNPRYQVTQFGKPVTLSCSQTLNHNVMYWYQQKSSQAPKLLFHYYDKDFNNEADTPDNFQSRRPNTSFCFLDIRSPGLGDTAMYLCATSRGRGYTFGSGTRLTVV.